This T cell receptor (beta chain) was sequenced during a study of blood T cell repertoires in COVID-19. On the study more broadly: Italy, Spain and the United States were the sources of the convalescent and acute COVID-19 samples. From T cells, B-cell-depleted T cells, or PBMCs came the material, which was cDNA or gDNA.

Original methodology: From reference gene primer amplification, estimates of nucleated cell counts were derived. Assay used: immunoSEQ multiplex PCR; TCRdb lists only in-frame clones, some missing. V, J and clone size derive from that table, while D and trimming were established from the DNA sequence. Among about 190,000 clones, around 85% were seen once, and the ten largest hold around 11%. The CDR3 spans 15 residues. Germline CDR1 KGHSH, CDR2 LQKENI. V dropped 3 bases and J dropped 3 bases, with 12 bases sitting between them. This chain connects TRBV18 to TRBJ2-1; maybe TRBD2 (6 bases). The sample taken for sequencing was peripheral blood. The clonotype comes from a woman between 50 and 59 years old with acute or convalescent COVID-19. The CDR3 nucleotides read TGTGCCAGCTCACCGATGGGACTGATCTACAATGAGCAGTTCTTC. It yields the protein CASSPMGLIYNEQFF.